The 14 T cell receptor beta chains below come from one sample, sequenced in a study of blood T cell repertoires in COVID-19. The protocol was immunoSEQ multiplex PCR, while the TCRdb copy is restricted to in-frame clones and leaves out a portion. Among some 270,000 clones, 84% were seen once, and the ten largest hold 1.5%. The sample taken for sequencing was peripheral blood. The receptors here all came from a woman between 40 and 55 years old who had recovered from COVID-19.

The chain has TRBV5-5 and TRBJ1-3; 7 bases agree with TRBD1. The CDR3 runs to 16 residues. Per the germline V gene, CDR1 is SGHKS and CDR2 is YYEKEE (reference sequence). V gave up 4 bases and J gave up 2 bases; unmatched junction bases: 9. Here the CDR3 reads CASSVSTGTAGNTIYF. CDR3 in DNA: TGTGCCAGCAGCGTATCTACCGGGACAGCTGGAAACACCATATATTTT.

The CDR3 nucleotides are TGTGCCAGCAGTTTACCATGGAGTGAAAAACTGTTTTTT. Amino acid sequence: CASSLPWSEKLFF. The V and J genes are TRBV28 and TRBJ1-4; D is undetermined. From germline, CDR1 is MDHEN and CDR2 SYDVKM. Trimming shortened V by 2 bases and J by 7 bases, and 8 bases separated the two germline ends. The CDR3 contains 13 residues.

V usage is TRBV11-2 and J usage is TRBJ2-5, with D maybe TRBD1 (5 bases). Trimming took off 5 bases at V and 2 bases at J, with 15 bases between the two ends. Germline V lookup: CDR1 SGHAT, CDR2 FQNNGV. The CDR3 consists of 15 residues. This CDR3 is CASSHRTRAQETQYF. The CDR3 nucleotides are TGTGCCAGCAGCCACCGGACACGGGCTCAAGAGACCCAGTACTTC.

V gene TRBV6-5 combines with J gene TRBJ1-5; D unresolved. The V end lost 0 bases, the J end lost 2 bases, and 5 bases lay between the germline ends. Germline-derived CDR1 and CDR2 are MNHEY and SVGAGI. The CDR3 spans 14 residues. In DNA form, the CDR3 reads TGTGCCAGCAGTTACTCGTATCGCAATCAGCCCCAGCATTTT. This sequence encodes CASSYSYRNQPQHF.

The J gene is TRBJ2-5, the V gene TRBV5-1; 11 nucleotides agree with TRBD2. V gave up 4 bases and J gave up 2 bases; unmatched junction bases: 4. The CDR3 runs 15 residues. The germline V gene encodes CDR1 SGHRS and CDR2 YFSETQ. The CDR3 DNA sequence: TGCGCCAGCAGCGGGACTAGCGGAATACAAGAGACCCAGTACTTC. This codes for CASSGTSGIQETQYF.

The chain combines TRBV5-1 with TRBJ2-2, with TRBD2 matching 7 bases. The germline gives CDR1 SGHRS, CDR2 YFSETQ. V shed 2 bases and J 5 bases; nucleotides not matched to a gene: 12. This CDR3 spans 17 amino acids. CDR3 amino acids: CASSFRAVRERTGELFF. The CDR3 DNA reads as TGCGCCAGCAGCTTTAGGGCGGTGCGGGAGAGGACCGGGGAGCTGTTTTTT.

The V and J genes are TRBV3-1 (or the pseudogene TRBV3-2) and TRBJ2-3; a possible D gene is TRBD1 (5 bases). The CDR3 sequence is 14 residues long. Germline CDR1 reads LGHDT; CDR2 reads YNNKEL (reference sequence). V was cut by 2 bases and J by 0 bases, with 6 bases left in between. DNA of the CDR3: TGTGCCAGCAGCCAACCAGGGAGCACAGATACGCAGTATTTT. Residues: CASSQPGSTDTQYF.

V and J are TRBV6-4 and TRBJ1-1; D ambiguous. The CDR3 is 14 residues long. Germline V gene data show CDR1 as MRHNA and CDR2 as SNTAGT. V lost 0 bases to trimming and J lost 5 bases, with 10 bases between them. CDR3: CASSDSPGITEAFF. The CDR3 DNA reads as TGTGCCAGCAGTGACTCCCCGGGAATAACTGAAGCTTTCTTT.

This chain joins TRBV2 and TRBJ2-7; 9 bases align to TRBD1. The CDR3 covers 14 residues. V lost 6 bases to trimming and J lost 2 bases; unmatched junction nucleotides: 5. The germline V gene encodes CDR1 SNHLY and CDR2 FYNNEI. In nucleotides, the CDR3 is TGTGCCAGCAGCGGACAGGGGTTAGCCTACGAGCAGTACTTC. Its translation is CASSGQGLAYEQYF.

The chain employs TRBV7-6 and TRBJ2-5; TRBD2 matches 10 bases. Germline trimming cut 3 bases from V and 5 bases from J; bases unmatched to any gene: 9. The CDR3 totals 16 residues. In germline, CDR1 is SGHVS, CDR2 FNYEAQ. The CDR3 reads CASSFQIAGGMETQYF. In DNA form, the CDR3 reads TGTGCCAGCAGCTTCCAAATAGCGGGGGGAATGGAGACCCAGTACTTC.

CDR3 protein: CASSRGTGGYNEQFF. CDR3 sequence (DNA): TGCGCCAGCAGCCGGGGGACAGGGGGCTACAATGAGCAGTTCTTC. This sequence joins TRBV4-1 and TRBJ2-1; 11 bases agree with TRBD1. CDR1 is MGHRA and CDR2 is YSYEKL in the germline V gene. This CDR3 has 15 amino acids. V lost 4 bases to trimming and J lost 3 bases; unmatched junction nucleotides: 2.

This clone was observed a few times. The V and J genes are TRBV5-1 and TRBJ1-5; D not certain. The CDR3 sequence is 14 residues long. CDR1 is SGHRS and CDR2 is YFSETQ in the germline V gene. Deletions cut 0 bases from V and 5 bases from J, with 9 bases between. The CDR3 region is CASSLGQDDQPQHF. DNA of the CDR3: TGCGCCAGCAGCTTGGGACAAGATGATCAGCCCCAGCATTTT.

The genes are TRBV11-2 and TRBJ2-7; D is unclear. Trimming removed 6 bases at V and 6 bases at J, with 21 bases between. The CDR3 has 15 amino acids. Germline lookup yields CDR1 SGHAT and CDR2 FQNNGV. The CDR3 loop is CASSRNVQEPGEQYF. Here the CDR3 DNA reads TGTGCCAGCAGTCGGAACGTTCAGGAACCCGGCGAGCAGTACTTC.

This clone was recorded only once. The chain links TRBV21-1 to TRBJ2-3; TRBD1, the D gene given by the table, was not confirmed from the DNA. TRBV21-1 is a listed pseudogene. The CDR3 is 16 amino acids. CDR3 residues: CASSKGAISSTDTQYF. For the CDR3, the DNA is TGTGCCAGCAGCAAAGGGGCGATATCTAGCACAGATACGCAGTATTTT.